This T cell receptor (beta chain) emerged from a study of cytomegalovirus exposure and HLA in healthy donors. Overall study findings and caveats: Common viral pathogens (according to a later analysis) appeared linked to several of the most significant clusters. Indistinguishable V segments, including TRBV6-2 and TRBV6-3, were excluded. The authors later found TCR association rates varying by HLA locus, with DRB1 most and HLA-C fewest.

Note on this clone: The antigen remains undetermined.

The CDR3 spans 14 residues. Germline CDR1 is SGHNT and CDR2 is YYREEE (reference sequence). Deletions cut 5 bases from V and 2 bases from J, with 12 bases between. A multiplex PCR was run with 60 Vbeta primers and 13 Jbeta primers. In the study's own analysis: An analysis performed later counted 74 million or so unique TCR beta chains (around 9.9 million of them shared). Assay: immunoSEQ multiplex PCR; the TCRdb copy retains only in-frame clones and omits some. D and trimming come from the DNA, and the V and J calls and clone size come from that table. The profile covers roughly 150,000 clones, with more than 65% appearing a single time and 1% to 1.5% taken by the ten largest.

This clonotype originated in a man in his fifties or sixties in good health and CMV-seropositive. The specimen was PBMCs. V and J are TRBV5-4 and TRBJ2-3, with a possible D match to TRBD2 (6 bases). The CDR3, as DNA: TGTGCCAGCAGAAAGGGGACTGACACAGATACGCAGTATTTT. Translation: CASRKGTDTDTQYF.